Shown below are 30 T cell receptor beta chains from a single sample sequenced in a study of regulatory T cells in long-lasting Graves disease. Regarding time point: persistent/refractory GD, antithyroid drugs over 5 years with positive TRAb. Scientists built the TCR library using RNA that was extracted from PBMCs. Libraries of TCR beta came from iRepertoire HTBI primers plus Arm-PCR of CDR3 regions. TCRdb passed the multiplex PCR reads through MiXCR, listing each CDR3 protein once. The data show 400,000 to 500,000 distinct CDR3 sequences, less than 25% seen once. This specimen consisted of peripheral blood mononuclear cells (PBMCs), obtained when the disease was refractory, from a patient treated with antithyroid drugs. Every receptor here comes from a female donor with Graves disease.

This clonotype was picked up many times. The chain employs TRBV6-1 and TRBJ1-1, with 8 nucleotides matching TRBD1. The CDR3 runs 14 residues. Germline V gene data show CDR1 as MNHNS and CDR2 as SASEGT. V dropped 5 bases and J dropped 7; count of bases not matched to a gene: 9. CDR3 in amino acids: CASSRQGRTVEAFF. The DNA of the CDR3 is TGTGCCAGCAGTAGACAGGGGAGGACTGTTGAAGCTTTCTTT.

This clonotype was observed many times. This sequence joins TRBV28 and TRBJ2-5; D not resolved. The germline V and J ends were trimmed by 8 bases and 1 base, with 8 bases remaining between them. This CDR3 is built from 12 residues. CDR1 and CDR2 from the germline V gene are MDHEN and SYDVKM. The CDR3 loop reads CASHGVQETQYF. CDR3 sequence (DNA): TGTGCCAGCCACGGAGTCCAAGAGACCCAGTACTTC. The full variable domain, its missing parts supplied by reference TRBV28 and TRBJ2-5, is DVKVTQSSRYLVKRTGEKVFLECVQDMDHENMFWYRQDPGLGLRLIYFSYDVKMKEKGDIPEGYSVSREKKERFSLILESASTNQTSMYLCASHGVQETQYFGPGTRLLVL.

There are many counts of this clonotype. V and J are TRBV6-2 or TRBV6-3 and TRBJ2-7, with 7 bases identical to TRBD2. The V segment lost 0 bases and the J segment 0 bases; nucleotides outside the gene matches: 2. The CDR3 has 15 residues. Germline CDR1 and CDR2: MNHEY and SVGEGT. CDR3 DNA sequence: TGTGCCAGCAGTTACTCCCTAGCGGTCTCCTACGAGCAGTACTTC. This gives the protein CASSYSLAVSYEQYF.

Many counts were recorded for this clonotype. The chain has TRBV7-2 and TRBJ2-5, with 7 bases fitting TRBD1. The CDR3 is made up of 16 amino acids. J lost 1 base, V lost 4 bases, and 9 bases had no gene match. Looked up from germline, CDR1 is SGHTA and CDR2 is FQGNSA. CDR3 nucleotides: TGTGCCAGCAGCTCAGAACGACAGGGACCCCAAGAGACCCAGTACTTC. Translated: CASSSERQGPQETQYF.

The chain recombines TRBV18 with TRBJ1-6; D possibly corresponds to TRBD1 (5 bases). The CDR3 is made up of 17 amino acids. V gave up 5 bases and J gave up 7 bases, with 21 bases separating them. Germline assignment: CDR1 KGHSH and CDR2 LQKENI. CDR3 amino acids: CASSSGRSGMMNSPLHF. The CDR3 nucleotides read TGTGCCAGCTCATCGGGACGTTCTGGGATGATGAATTCACCCCTCCACTTT.

V and J are TRBV19 and TRBJ1-1; D remains unclear. Germline CDR1 and CDR2: LNHDA and SQIVND (reference sequence). The CDR3 has 13 amino acids. Trimming stripped 4 bases from V and 5 bases from J, with 11 bases between. The CDR3 reads CASSRAGDTEAFF. CDR3 DNA: TGTGCCAGTAGTAGGGCAGGAGATACTGAAGCTTTCTTT.

V is TRBV6-5 and J is TRBJ2-7; tentative D call: TRBD2 (5 bases). Germline V CDR1 and CDR2: MNHEY, SVGAGI. V was pared by 2 bases and J by 7 bases, with 18 bases between. CDR3 size: 15 residues. The CDR3 region has the DNA TGTGCCAGCAGTTACGGGGAGTCGGTAGCCTCGGAGCAGTACTTC. Its translation is CASSYGESVASEQYF.

This clonotype has more than one count but fewer than ten. The gene calls are TRBV28 and TRBJ1-3, with D maybe TRBD1 (5 bases). CDR1 MDHEN and CDR2 SYDVKM come from the germline V gene. This CDR3 has 15 residues. V gave up 2 bases and J gave up 2 bases, with 10 bases separating them. CDR3 amino acids: CASSLTGTPGNTIYF. CDR3 sequence (DNA): TGTGCCAGCAGTTTAACCGGGACTCCTGGAAACACCATATATTTT.

In its sample, this clonotype was seen many times. This sequence joins TRBV25-1 and TRBJ2-5; the D gene could be TRBD1 or TRBD2 (6 bases each). V was cut by 3 bases and J by 1 base, with 12 bases left in between. The CDR3 is 15 amino acids. Germline CDR1 reads MGHDK; CDR2 reads SYGVNS. The CDR3 loop reads CASSDPPGAQETQYF. The CDR3 region has the DNA TGTGCCAGCAGTGATCCCCCGGGGGCCCAAGAGACCCAGTACTTC.

The V and J genes are TRBV10-3 and TRBJ1-2; unclear D gene. Per germline, CDR1 ENHRY and CDR2 SYGVKD. This CDR3 has 15 residues. With 3 bases removed from V and 3 bases from J, the gap between germline ends came to 14 bases. CDR3 nucleotide sequence: TGTGCCATCAGTGACGAGGGTACCCCGCACTATGGCTACACCTTC. This gives the protein CAISDEGTPHYGYTF.

This clonotype was detected a few times. The genes are TRBV4-1 and TRBJ1-5; D not certain. CDR3 length: 13 residues. Per the germline V gene, CDR1 is MGHRA and CDR2 is YSYEKL. V was shortened by 0 bases and J by 5 bases, with 5 bases between the two germline ends. In DNA form, the CDR3 reads TGCGCCAGCAGCCAAGATCCCGATCAGCCCCAGCATTTT. Translating gives CASSQDPDQPQHF.

To note about this clonotype: This may come from a read error, since a much larger clone is one base off. V and J are TRBV6-1 and TRBJ2-7; maybe TRBD2 (5 bases). The V and J ends lost 6 bases and 1 base respectively, with 16 bases between them. CDR3 length: 15 residues. Germline assignment: CDR1 MNHNS and CDR2 SASEGT. The CDR3 protein is CASSPTTLASYEQYF. Here the CDR3 DNA reads TGTGCCAGCAGCCCCACGACTCTAGCATCCTACGAGCAGTACTTC.

This clonotype was seen more than once but under ten times. V usage is TRBV20-1 and J usage is TRBJ1-1; D unresolved. V shed 6 bases and J shed 1 base, with 9 bases lying between them. The CDR3 runs 12 residues. Germline V gene lookup returns CDR1 DFQATT and CDR2 SNEGSKA (reference sequence). CDR3: CSAVRQNTEAFF. CDR3 sequence (DNA): TGCAGTGCCGTCAGACAGAACACTGAAGCTTTCTTT.

The table lists this clonotype with many counts. The chain is built from TRBV2 and TRBJ2-5; D gene unclear. Trimming pared 4 bases from V and 1 base from J, leaving 10 bases between. This CDR3 region has 14 residues. Germline V gene sequence: CDR1 SNHLY, CDR2 FYNNEI. The CDR3 sequence: CASSARRTQETQYF. CDR3 DNA sequence: TGTGCCAGCAGTGCCCGCCGTACCCAAGAGACCCAGTACTTC.

The table lists this clonotype with many counts. The chain has TRBV7-8 and TRBJ2-5; D may be TRBD2 (6 bases). The CDR3 is 14 residues long. Germline V CDR1 and CDR2: SGHVS, FQNEAQ. V lost 5 bases and J 3 bases, leaving 13 bases between the germline ends. The CDR3 reads CASSQTGSKETQYF. CDR3 sequence (DNA): TGTGCCAGCAGCCAAACCGGGAGCAAAGAGACCCAGTACTTC.

A few counts support this clonotype. The genes are TRBV3-1 and TRBJ2-5; 7 bases line up with TRBD2. J gave up 1 base and V 4 bases, and 6 bases lay outside the gene matches. Germline V gives CDR1 LGHDT, CDR2 YNNKEL (reference sequence). This CDR3 is 15 amino acids long. CDR3 DNA: TGTGCCAGCAGCCGCCCCAGCGGGATCCAAGAGACCCAGTACTTC. Its protein is CASSRPSGIQETQYF.

CDR3 sequence reads: CASRILRDRGRGYTF. The CDR3 nucleotides are TGTGCCAGCAGGATCCTCCGGGACAGGGGTCGAGGCTACACCTTC. The rearrangement links TRBV6-1 to TRBJ1-2; 10 bases agree with TRBD1. Germline values: CDR1 MNHNS, CDR2 SASEGT. The CDR3 contains 15 residues. The junction had 12 bases not matched to a gene; V was cut back by 6 bases and J by 8 bases.

The V call is TRBV24-1, the J call TRBJ1-2; no clear D. The ends were cut back, 4 bases at V and 7 bases at J, with 6 bases in the middle. The germline gives CDR1 KGHDR, CDR2 SFDVKD. The CDR3 has 11 residues. This CDR3 is CATSDARGYTF. The DNA for the CDR3 is TGTGCCACCAGTGACGCCCGTGGCTACACCTTC.

This clonotype was recorded many times. The chain joins TRBV7-2 to TRBJ2-1; no reliable D call. The CDR3 is 17 amino acids. The V and J ends lost 0 bases and 2 bases respectively, with 14 bases between them. Germline V gives CDR1 SGHTA, CDR2 FQGNSA. Here the CDR3 reads CASSLAKGGPAYNEQFF. The CDR3 DNA follows: TGTGCCAGCAGCTTAGCGAAAGGTGGGCCTGCCTACAATGAGCAGTTCTTC.

This clonotype was detected many times. V is TRBV13 and J is TRBJ2-7; 7 bases match TRBD2. J was trimmed by 2 bases and V by 4 bases; bases with no gene match: 5. The germline gives CDR1 PRHDT, CDR2 FYEKMQ (reference sequence). The CDR3 length is 14 residues. This CDR3 reads CASSSSRETYEQYF. The CDR3 nucleotides read TGTGCCAGCAGCTCGTCGCGGGAGACCTACGAGCAGTACTTC.

This clonotype appeared a few times. The chain combines TRBV7-9 with TRBJ2-5, with 9 bases aligning to TRBD1. This CDR3 has 17 amino acids. With V trimmed by 6 bases and J by 5 bases, 16 bases remained unmatched. Germline loops: CDR1 SEHNR, CDR2 FQNEAQ (reference sequence). The CDR3 DNA is TGTGCCAGCAGTCTAGAGGGCTGGACAGGGGAGTTGGAGACCCAGTACTTC. Residues: CASSLEGWTGELETQYF.

This clonotype was recorded at least ten times. The genes are TRBV28 and TRBJ1-2, with TRBD1 identical over 7 bases. With V trimmed by 5 bases and J by 3 bases, 3 bases remained unmatched. CDR3 length: 13 residues. Per germline, CDR1 MDHEN and CDR2 SYDVKM. The chain's CDR3 is CASSRGLYYGYTF. The CDR3 DNA follows: TGTGCCAGCAGTAGGGGGCTGTACTATGGCTACACCTTC.

There are a few counts of this clonotype. V gene TRBV5-1 combines with J gene TRBJ2-7; D is undetermined. Germline CDR1 is SGHRS and CDR2 is YFSETQ. The length of the CDR3 is 13 residues. V shed 2 bases and J shed 0 bases, with 6 bases lying between them. The CDR3 DNA reads as TGCGCCAGCAGCTTTGACTTCTCCTACGAGCAGTACTTC. Translation: CASSFDFSYEQYF.

This clonotype was seen repeatedly, ten times or more. The chain has TRBV28 and TRBJ1-1; D is unresolved. The CDR3 totals 17 residues. Per germline, CDR1 MDHEN and CDR2 SYDVKM. The V gene lost 4 bases and the J gene lost 1 base, with 19 bases spanning the gap. The CDR3 coding sequence is TGTGCCAGCAGTTCCCCGTCGGTCTCAATCCCGAACACTGAAGCTTTCTTT. This translates into CASSSPSVSIPNTEAFF.

The J gene is TRBJ2-1, the V gene TRBV28, with D tentatively TRBD2 (6 bases). V was shortened by 6 bases and J by 3 bases, with 9 bases between the two germline ends. The CDR3 is 13 amino acids. The germline V gene encodes CDR1 MDHEN and CDR2 SYDVKM. The CDR3 sequence is CASRSSDYNEQFF. CDR3 bases: TGTGCCAGCAGGTCTAGCGACTACAATGAGCAGTTCTTC.

J is TRBJ1-2 and V is TRBV18; weak D call: TRBD1 (5 bases). The CDR3 totals 14 residues. The germline V and J ends were trimmed by 1 base and 4 bases, with 10 bases remaining between them. Germline CDR1 KGHSH, CDR2 LQKENI. The CDR3 nucleotides are TGTGCCAGCTCACCACAGGGGATCATCTATGGCTACACCTTC. It specifies CASSPQGIIYGYTF.

This clonotype was recorded at least ten times. This CDR3 is CASSWTQGPHSPLHF. For the CDR3, the DNA is TGTGCCAGCAGCTGGACACAGGGGCCTCATTCACCCCTCCACTTT. The genes are TRBV7-3 and TRBJ1-6, with 7 nucleotides matching TRBD1. CDR3 length equals 15 residues. Germline loops: CDR1 SGHTA, CDR2 FQGTGA. V shed 4 bases, J shed 8 bases, and the junction held 8 bases outside the gene matches.

This clonotype was counted ten times or more. The chain has TRBV6-2 or TRBV6-3 and TRBJ1-5; possible D gene TRBD1, 5 bases. Per the germline V gene, CDR1 is MNHEY and CDR2 is SVGEGT. With 5 bases removed from V and 3 bases from J, the gap between germline ends came to 11 bases. CDR3 size: 14 residues. The CDR3 loop reads CASSVGTFNQPQHF. For the CDR3, the DNA is TGTGCCAGCAGTGTAGGGACCTTCAATCAGCCCCAGCATTTT.

This clonotype has at least ten counts. V gene TRBV28 combines with J gene TRBJ2-7; D remains ambiguous. The CDR3 sequence is 13 residues long. Trimming took off 7 bases at V and 0 bases at J, with 10 bases between the two ends. Germline loops: CDR1 MDHEN, CDR2 SYDVKM. As DNA, the CDR3 is TGTGCCAGCACGACGGCCCGCTCCTACGAGCAGTACTTC. Residues: CASTTARSYEQYF. Filled out from reference TRBV28 and TRBJ2-7, the complete variable domain reads DVKVTQSSRYLVKRTGEKVFLECVQDMDHENMFWYRQDPGLGLRLIYFSYDVKMKEKGDIPEGYSVSREKKERFSLILESASTNQTSMYLCASTTARSYEQYFGPGTRLTVT.

There are many counts of this clonotype. The chain recombines TRBV5-1 with TRBJ1-2, with 8 bases matching TRBD1. The trim removed 0 bases at V and 1 base at J, leaving 2 bases unmatched. The CDR3 spans 15 residues. Germline V gives CDR1 SGHRS, CDR2 YFSETQ. The CDR3 bases are TGCGCCAGCAGCTTGGGGGACAGGATTAACTATGGCTACACCTTC. It is translated as CASSLGDRINYGYTF. Using reference TRBV5-1 and TRBJ1-2 for the parts outside the CDR3, the full variable domain is KAGVTQTPRYLIKTRGQQVTLSCSPISGHRSVSWYQQTPGQGLQFLFEYFSETQRNKGNFPGRFSGRQFSNSRSEMNVSTLELGDSALYLCASSLGDRINYGYTFGSGTRLTVV.